The next 22 T cell receptor beta chains were all read from a single sample in a study of cytomegalovirus exposure and HLA in healthy donors. Primers for the PCR totalled 60 Vbeta and 13 Jbeta. Libraries were prepared by immunoSEQ multiplex PCR; TCRdb keeps only in-frame clonotypes and omits some of them. Of around 200,000 clones listed, about four fifths are singletons. Sequencing input: PBMCs. These receptors all come from a woman in her fifties or sixties in good health and CMV-seropositive.

The sample holds a few counts of this clone. This chain joins TRBV5-4 and TRBJ2-3, with D possibly matching TRBD2 (6 bases). V was trimmed by 0 bases and J by 2 bases, leaving 10 bases between them. Per the germline V gene, CDR1 is SGHNT and CDR2 is YYREEE (reference sequence). This CDR3 is built from 15 residues. The DNA for the CDR3 is TGTGCCAGCAGCTTGGGGGGCGGGGTCACAGATACGCAGTATTTT. This codes for CASSLGGGVTDTQYF.

CDR3 DNA: TGTGCCATCAGTGAGTCAGTGGGGACGGACAGTAAGGATCAGCCCCAGCATTTT. Residues: CAISESVGTDSKDQPQHF. The chain couples TRBV10-3 to TRBJ1-5, with D perhaps TRBD1 (6 bases). The CDR3 runs 18 residues. V shed 0 bases and J shed 5 bases, with 20 bases lying between them. CDR1 and CDR2 (germline): ENHRY, SYGVKD.

The V and J genes are TRBV7-8 and TRBJ1-1; D not certain. This CDR3 region has 17 residues. CDR1 and CDR2 from the germline V gene are SGHVS and FQNEAQ. The V gene lost 5 bases and the J gene lost 2 bases, with 21 bases spanning the gap. The CDR3 loop reads CASSPFRLAGKNTEAFF. The CDR3 nucleotides are TGTGCCAGCAGCCCGTTTAGGCTCGCGGGGAAAAACACTGAAGCTTTCTTT.

This chain links TRBV30 with TRBJ2-3, with D possibly being TRBD2 (7 bases). The CDR3 consists of 13 residues. V was pared by 8 bases and J by 3 bases, with 15 bases between. The germline V gene encodes CDR1 GTSNPN and CDR2 SVGIG (reference sequence). The CDR3 is CAGEGGWTDTQYF. In DNA form, the CDR3 reads TGTGCCGGGGAGGGGGGGTGGACAGATACGCAGTATTTT.

V usage is TRBV7-2 and J usage is TRBJ2-2; possibly TRBD2 for D (6 bases). Germline V gene sequence: CDR1 SGHTA, CDR2 FQGNSA. The CDR3 has 16 amino acids. Deletions cut 2 bases from V and 0 bases from J, with 10 bases between. Here the CDR3 reads CASSLSRGTNTGELFF. CDR3 nucleotides: TGTGCCAGCAGCTTATCCCGGGGGACGAACACCGGGGAGCTGTTTTTT.

This clone was found a few times. The V gene is TRBV4-1, the J gene TRBJ1-1; 7 bases line up with TRBD1. This CDR3 has 15 residues. Germline CDR1 is MGHRA and CDR2 is YSYEKL. After removal of 0 bases from V and 4 bases from J, the junction contained 5 bases not matched to a gene. DNA for the CDR3: TGCGCCAGCAGCCAAGATGGGACAGTAGTCACTGAAGCTTTCTTT. It specifies CASSQDGTVVTEAFF.

The genes are TRBV29-1 and TRBJ2-5; 7 nucleotides match TRBD1. This CDR3 is 14 amino acids long. Trimming removed 4 bases from V and 1 base from J; junction bases left unmatched: 6. CDR1 is SQVTM and CDR2 is ANQGSEA in the germline V gene. CDR3 amino acids: CSVVGDSSQETQYF. CDR3 sequence (DNA): TGCAGCGTTGTTGGGGACAGTAGCCAAGAGACCCAGTACTTC. Full variable domain (rest looked up from reference TRBV29-1 and TRBJ2-5): SAVISQKPSRDICQRGTSLTIQCQVDSQVTMMFWYRQQPGQSLTLIATANQGSEATYESGFVIDKFPISRPNLTFSTLTVSNMSPEDSSIYLCSVVGDSSQETQYFGPGTRLLVL.

In its sample, this clone was seen once. The chain employs TRBV9 and TRBJ1-4, with 7 bases identical to TRBD1. J gave up 8 bases and V 4 bases, and 17 bases lay outside the gene matches. The CDR3 extends over 17 amino acids. Germline values: CDR1 SGDLS, CDR2 YYNGEE. The CDR3 nucleotides are TGTGCCAGCAGCCCTCGAACAGGGGCCAACGAAGGGGAAAAACTGTTTTTT. Translating it yields CASSPRTGANEGEKLFF.

The chain has TRBV6-6 and TRBJ1-2, with D unresolved. Germline V gene lookup returns CDR1 MNHNY and CDR2 SVGAGI (reference sequence). There are 13 residues in the CDR3. Trimming removed 4 bases at V and 8 bases at J, with 14 bases between. The CDR3 DNA reads TGTGCCAGCAGTTTGACTAGCCCGGGGGGCTACACCTTC. Residues: CASSLTSPGGYTF.

V is TRBV5-4 and J is TRBJ2-7; 7 nucleotides line up with TRBD1. Trimming at V came to 3 bases and at J to 6 bases, leaving 6 bases not matched to a gene. The CDR3 sequence is 13 residues long. The V gene's germline CDR1 is SGHNT and CDR2 YYREEE (reference sequence). The CDR3 DNA is TGTGCCAGCAGCTCGGTACAGGGGAGCGAGCAGTACTTC. Protein product: CASSSVQGSEQYF.

In this sample, this clone turned up many times. This chain joins TRBV6-6 and TRBJ2-7; D unclear. Germline loops: CDR1 MNHNY, CDR2 SVGAGI (reference sequence). CDR3 length: 14 amino acids. With 2 bases removed from V and 2 bases from J, the gap between germline ends came to 10 bases. CDR3 DNA: TGTGCCAGCAGTTACAGTGGCAGTACCTACGAGCAGTACTTC. Translated: CASSYSGSTYEQYF.

The J gene is TRBJ2-5, the V gene TRBV7-2; a weak D match, TRBD1 (7 bases). This CDR3 has 16 amino acids. The germline V and J ends were trimmed by 6 bases and 5 bases, with 22 bases remaining between them. CDR1 is SGHTA and CDR2 is FQGNSA in the germline V gene. DNA for the CDR3: TGTGCCAGCAGTCGAAGCCAAGGAGGGGGCGGGGAGACCCAGTACTTC. Encoded protein: CASSRSQGGGGETQYF.

This clone has a handful of counts. This chain uses TRBV7-9 with TRBJ1-5; D is unresolved. V was cut by 1 base and J by 3 bases, with 4 bases left in between. Germline CDR1 reads SEHNR; CDR2 reads FQNEAQ (reference sequence). CDR3 length equals 13 residues. Written as DNA, the CDR3 is TGTGCCAGCAGCTTAGACTTCAATCAGCCCCAGCATTTT. Translation gives CASSLDFNQPQHF.

This clone was seen just once. The gene calls are TRBV7-2 and TRBJ1-6; D is unclear. V shed 3 bases and J shed 9 bases, with 9 bases lying between them. Germline loops: CDR1 SGHTA, CDR2 FQGNSA. The CDR3 spans 13 residues. The CDR3 loop is CASSFSGFSPLHF. The CDR3 DNA reads TGTGCCAGCAGCTTTTCAGGATTTTCACCCCTCCACTTT.

This chain joins TRBV4-3 and TRBJ1-2; D unclear. This CDR3 is 18 amino acids long. CDR1 is LGHNA and CDR2 is YSLEER in the germline V gene. Trimming stripped 4 bases from V and 4 bases from J, with 25 bases between. CDR3 DNA sequence: TGCGCCAGCAGCCCCAGCCTGTTCGCGGAGCTCGGCCGCTATGGCTACACCTTC. Translation: CASSPSLFAELGRYGYTF.

The rearrangement uses TRBV12-5 and TRBJ1-3, with a tentative D call TRBD1 (5 bases). From germline, CDR1 is LGHNT and CDR2 FRNRAP. The CDR3 has 14 amino acids. The V gene lost 2 bases and the J gene lost 7 bases, with 12 bases spanning the gap. The DNA of the CDR3 is TGTGCTAGTGGTTTGTCCGGACAAAAGAACACCATATATTTT. Translating gives CASGLSGQKNTIYF.

The chain employs TRBV4-1 and TRBJ2-3; 13 bases are shared with TRBD2. CDR3 length equals 16 residues. J was trimmed by 5 bases and V by 3 bases; bases with no gene match: 5. The V gene's germline CDR1 is MGHRA and CDR2 YSYEKL. Here the CDR3 DNA reads TGCGCCAGCAGCCACCAACTAGCGGGGGGGCGAGATACGCAGTATTTT. Translating it yields CASSHQLAGGRDTQYF.

The chain combines TRBV27 with TRBJ1-5; D gene unclear. The CDR3 length is 14 residues. Germline CDR1 is MNHEY and CDR2 is SMNVEV (reference sequence). Trimming stripped 5 bases from V and 0 bases from J, with 8 bases between. CDR3 DNA: TGTGCCAGCAGTCCCCAGTATAGCAATCAGCCCCAGCATTTT. Translated: CASSPQYSNQPQHF.

The rearrangement joins TRBV2 to TRBJ1-3, with 9 bases that match TRBD1. Germline CDR1 and CDR2: SNHLY and FYNNEI. V lost 6 bases, J lost 7 bases, and 4 bases stayed unmatched. The CDR3 sequence is 13 residues long. CDR3 sequence reads: CASRGDRVNTIYF. The CDR3, as DNA: TGTGCCAGCAGGGGGGACAGGGTGAACACCATATATTTT.

CDR3 DNA sequence: TGCCCCCAGCGGGTACGAGATCAGCCCCAGCATTTT. Translated, it gives CPQRVRDQPQHF. This chain joins TRBV5-1 and TRBJ1-5; D gene unclear. Germline V CDR1 and CDR2: SGHRS, YFSETQ. The CDR3 consists of 12 residues.

This sequence joins TRBV7-9 and TRBJ2-5, with D maybe TRBD1 (5 bases). From germline, CDR1 is SEHNR and CDR2 FQNEAQ (reference sequence). This CDR3 region has 13 residues. V dropped 5 bases and J dropped 2 bases, with 9 bases sitting between them. CDR3 region: CASSMDTQETQYF. In DNA, the CDR3 is TGTGCCAGCAGCATGGACACTCAAGAGACCCAGTACTTC.

The chain's CDR3 is CSASQTYEQYF. CDR3 sequence (DNA): TGCAGTGCTAGCCAGACCTACGAGCAGTACTTC. J is TRBJ2-7 and V is TRBV20-1; D gene unclear. The V gene lost 3 bases and the J gene lost 2 bases, with 5 bases spanning the gap. Germline V CDR1 and CDR2: DFQATT, SNEGSKA (reference sequence). The CDR3 sequence is 11 residues long.